A selection of T cell receptor beta chains follows, all from one sample in a study of blood T cells in healthy people across ages. TCRdb processed the 5' RACE reads anew with MiXCR; each CDR3 protein has one entry. Among about 1,500,000 distinct CDR3 sequences, around 42% were seen once, and the ten largest hold 7.9%. Sequencing input: blood. The source of these receptors is a woman aged 18-29 years in good health. Both conserved end residues are part of each CDR3. A D gene is named only where the DNA matches it firmly. Only part of the rows carry a size: once, few, many, or a class if the clone is expanded.

V,J,D,size,CDR3,DNA
TRBV9,TRBJ2-2,NA,NA,CASSVEAAGELFF,TGTGCCAGCAGCGTAGAGGCCGCGGGTGAGCTGTTTTTT
TRBV12-3/TRBV12-4,TRBJ2-3,TRBD2,NA,CASKRAGVTDMQYF,TGTGCCAGCAAACGAGCGGGGGTCACAGATATGCAGTATTTT
TRBV4-1,TRBJ2-1,NA,NA,CASSLVGLTSNEQFF,TGCGCCAGCAGCCTCGTGGGACTCACGTCGAATGAGCAGTTCTTC
TRBV6-5,TRBJ1-6,NA,few,CASRKDSPSPLHF,TGTGCCAGCAGAAAGGACAGCCCATCACCCCTCCACTTT
TRBV7-9,TRBJ2-1,NA,few,CASSLGGPGGNSYNEQFF,TGTGCCAGCAGCTTAGGGGGGCCGGGAGGAAACTCCTACAATGAGCAGTTCTTC
TRBV6-5,TRBJ2-1,NA,few,CASSYSSGYVEQFF,TGTGCCAGCAGTTACTCGTCCGGGTATGTTGAGCAGTTCTTC
TRBV6-1,TRBJ2-1,TRBD1,few,CASSVGQGSLDEQFF,TGTGCCAGCAGTGTGGGACAGGGCTCTTTAGATGAGCAGTTCTTC
TRBV6-2/TRBV6-3,TRBJ2-3,NA,many,CASSYRDRTADTQYF,TGTGCCAGCAGTTACAGGGACCGTACCGCAGATACGCAGTATTTT
TRBV20-1,TRBJ1-1,NA,NA,CSAPDHTEAFF,TGCAGTGCTCCGGATCACACTGAAGCTTTCTTT
TRBV7-2,TRBJ2-1,TRBD2,few,CASSLTGAGGEQFF,TGTGCCAGCAGCTTAACCGGTGCGGGGGGTGAGCAGTTCTTC
TRBV15,TRBJ2-7,NA,NA,CATSRRTGQSSYEQYF,TGTGCCACCAGCCGACGGACGGGTCAGAGCTCCTACGAGCAGTACTTC
TRBV7-8,TRBJ1-2,NA,few,CASSLAPGAGYTF,TGTGCCAGCAGCTTAGCGCCAGGGGCCGGCTACACCTTC
TRBV6-2/TRBV6-3,TRBJ1-1,NA,NA,CASSRSAAGAGSKTEAFF,TGTGCCAGCAGTCGATCTGCGGCAGGGGCGGGTTCCAAGACTGAAGCTTTCTTT
TRBV10-3,TRBJ1-1,NA,few,CAISESGGAAEAFF,TGTGCCATCAGTGAGTCCGGGGGCGCGGCTGAAGCTTTCTTT
TRBV5-1,TRBJ2-5,NA,few,CASSTGLEGGETQYF,TGCGCCAGCAGCACGGGACTTGAGGGGGGAGAGACCCAGTACTTC
TRBV10-3,TRBJ2-1,NA,few,CALQGTQGNEQFF,TGTGCCCTTCAAGGCACCCAGGGCAATGAGCAGTTCTTC
TRBV6-5,TRBJ2-1,TRBD2,few,CASSYGTSGDSSYNEQFF,TGTGCCAGCAGTTACGGGACTAGCGGGGACAGCTCCTACAATGAGCAGTTCTTC
TRBV6-1,TRBJ2-1,TRBD2,NA,CASTEGLAGVGGERGSYNEQFF,TGTGCCAGCACCGAAGGACTAGCGGGAGTTGGCGGGGAGAGGGGCTCCTACAATGAGCAGTTCTTC
TRBV20-1,TRBJ2-5,NA,NA,CSARGSTETQYF,TGCAGTGCTAGAGGTAGCACGGAGACCCAGTACTTC
TRBV5-4,TRBJ2-3,TRBD2,NA,CASSLQGLSTDTQYF,TGTGCCAGCAGCCTTCAGGGACTAAGCACAGATACGCAGTATTTT
TRBV6-5,TRBJ1-2,TRBD1,NA,CASSYPRDRGGDNDGYTF,TGTGCCAGCAGTTACCCCCGGGACAGGGGAGGGGATAACGATGGCTACACCTTC
TRBV7-3,TRBJ2-2,TRBD2,NA,CASSLPPGSGGQNTGELFF,TGTGCCAGCAGCTTACCCCCGGGTAGCGGGGGGCAGAACACCGGGGAGCTGTTTTTT
TRBV5-1,TRBJ2-7,NA,few,CASSLGGRNSYEQYF,TGCGCCAGCAGCTTGGGGGGACGGAACTCCTACGAGCAGTACTTC
TRBV5-1,TRBJ2-3,NA,few,CASSSGAFTDTQYF,TGCGCCAGCAGCTCAGGGGCCTTCACAGATACGCAGTATTTT
TRBV5-1,TRBJ1-4,TRBD1,few,CASSSQGAANEKLFF,TGTGCCAGCAGCTCACAGGGGGCAGCTAATGAAAAACTGTTTTTT
TRBV20-1,TRBJ2-1,NA,NA,CSARDALASEQFF,TGCAGTGCTAGAGACGCACTAGCAAGTGAGCAGTTCTTC
TRBV6-2/TRBV6-3,TRBJ2-7,NA,NA,CASSYPGAHEQYF,TGTGCCAGCAGCTACCCGGGGGCCCACGAGCAGTACTTC
TRBV25-1,TRBJ2-7,NA,few,CASSKGDRTYEQYF,TGTGCCAGCAGTAAAGGAGACAGGACGTACGAGCAGTACTTC
TRBV20-1,TRBJ2-4,TRBD2,NA,CSAGGGDKNIQYF,TGCAGTGCTGGGGGGGGGGACAAAAACATTCAGTACTTC
TRBV18,TRBJ2-3,NA,once,CASSPTPWTDTQYF,TGTGCCAGCTCACCGACCCCATGGACAGATACGCAGTATTTT
TRBV7-9,TRBJ2-1,NA,NA,CASSFLALSYNEQFF,TGTGCCAGCAGCTTTCTGGCGCTTTCCTACAATGAGCAGTTCTTC
TRBV15,TRBJ2-3,NA,NA,CATSSLSSADTQYF,TGTGCCACCAGCAGTCTTAGTAGTGCAGATACGCAGTATTTT
TRBV12-3/TRBV12-4,TRBJ1-4,TRBD1,few,CASRYDRGRSTNEKLFF,TGTGCCAGCAGATATGACAGGGGACGTTCAACTAATGAAAAACTGTTTTTT
TRBV13,TRBJ2-3,TRBD2,NA,CASRPTGTSGSDTQYF,TGTGCCAGCAGGCCAACCGGGACTAGCGGGTCAGATACGCAGTATTTT
TRBV5-1,TRBJ2-3,TRBD2,NA,CASRRSGGITDTQYF,TGCGCCAGCAGGCGGAGCGGGGGCATCACAGATACGCAGTATTTT
TRBV7-2,TRBJ1-2,TRBD1,NA,CASSFSGAGTVYGYTF,TGTGCCAGCAGCTTCTCGGGCGCCGGGACAGTGTATGGCTACACCTTC
TRBV7-2,TRBJ2-5,TRBD1,NA,CASSKDRYQETQYF,TGTGCCAGCAGCAAGGACAGGTACCAAGAGACCCAGTACTTC
TRBV9,TRBJ2-5,NA,NA,CASSVGYQPQYF,TGTGCCAGCAGCGTAGGGTATCAGCCCCAGTACTTC
TRBV6-5,TRBJ1-6,TRBD1,few,CASSYGTGVTPLHF,TGTGCCAGCAGTTATGGGACAGGGGTGACACCCCTCCACTTT
TRBV4-1,TRBJ2-1,NA,few,CASRGALSGTHNNEQFF,TGCGCCAGCCGTGGTGCGCTATCCGGGACACATAACAATGAGCAGTTCTTC
TRBV20-1,TRBJ2-7,NA,few,CSARPTSYEQYF,TGCAGTGCTAGACCTACAAGCTACGAGCAGTACTTC
TRBV28,TRBJ1-2,NA,few,CASSDRTRDGYGYTF,TGTGCCAGCAGTGACAGAACAAGGGATGGCTATGGCTACACCTTC
TRBV7-2,TRBJ1-2,NA,NA,CASSPDRSVGGYTF,TGTGCCAGCAGCCCCGACAGGTCCGTGGGGGGCTACACCTTC
TRBV10-3,TRBJ2-5,TRBD1,once,CAIAQTPAGGTQYF,TGTGCCATCGCCCAGACCCCCGCAGGGGGGACCCAGTACTTC
TRBV9,TRBJ2-4,NA,few,CASSEGIAQYF,TGTGCCAGCAGCGAGGGAATTGCGCAGTACTTC
TRBV5-1,TRBJ2-5,NA,NA,CASSLGVMEETQYF,TGCGCCAGCAGCTTAGGGGTCATGGAAGAGACCCAGTACTTC
TRBV7-2,TRBJ1-6,TRBD1,few,CASSLYPLAGGGEPLHF,TGTGCCAGCAGCCTTTACCCCTTGGCCGGAGGGGGCGAACCCCTCCACTTT
TRBV12-3/TRBV12-4,TRBJ1-2,NA,NA,CASSSPPSGVSGYTF,TGTGCCAGCAGTTCCCCCCCCTCCGGGGTGAGTGGCTACACCTTC
TRBV7-8,TRBJ1-6,NA,once,CASSPRQFISPLHF,TGTGCCAGCAGCCCCCGACAGTTTATTTCACCCCTCCACTTT
TRBV7-6,TRBJ2-7,NA,few,CASSLAKTEQYF,TGTGCCAGCAGCTTAGCGAAGACCGAGCAGTACTTC
TRBV5-1,TRBJ1-5,NA,NA,CASSRSGNSNQPQHF,TGCGCCAGCAGTAGGTCGGGGAATAGCAATCAGCCCCAGCATTTT
TRBV12-3/TRBV12-4,TRBJ1-6,NA,NA,CASSLTGNGNSPLHF,TGTGCCAGCAGTTTAACAGGGAACGGGAATTCACCCCTCCACTTT
TRBV11-2,TRBJ2-5,NA,few,CASRRGHEQYF,TGTGCCAGCAGACGGGGGCATGAGCAGTACTTC
TRBV7-9,TRBJ1-4,NA,NA,CASSTFRAGRNEKLFF,TGTGCCAGCAGTACGTTTCGGGCAGGACGTAATGAAAAACTGTTTTTT
TRBV12-3/TRBV12-4,TRBJ2-2,NA,NA,CASSLSTAVPGELFF,TGTGCCAGCAGTTTAAGTACAGCCGTCCCCGGGGAGCTGTTTTTT